This T cell receptor (beta chain) was sequenced for a study of T cells in localized non-small cell lung cancer. Details on this clone: Its target is unknown.

Each adjacent lung sample was taken at least 2 cm from the tumor margin and was free of atypia. Here immunoSEQ multiplex PCR was the method, and the copy in TCRdb shows in-frame clones only, minus some. Here the sample spans 1,100 to 1,500 clones, around 22% being singletons. Trimming shortened V by 5 bases and J by 5 bases, and 8 bases separated the two germline ends. Germline V gene sequence: CDR1 SGDLS, CDR2 YYNGEE. This CDR3 has 12 amino acids. Study results and limitations: Sequence data derive from only one tumor region, so heterogeneity remains possible. Among the tissues sampled, uninvolved adjacent lung had the highest T cell clonality, above tumor. Researchers found a median approximately 60 of the top 100 tumor clones in adjacent lung.

The chain joins TRBV9 to TRBJ1-5; no firm D call. Source: normal lung tissue next to the tumor, taken before any cancer treatment. This clonotype was obtained from a female donor older than 55 with stage II squamous cell lung carcinoma. For the CDR3, the DNA is TGTGCCAGCAGTGAAGATTATCAGCCCCAGCATTTT. Translated: CASSEDYQPQHF.